Below are 18 T cell receptor beta chains sequenced from a single sample in a study of CD8+ T cells in alopecia areata. Following extraction, RNA underwent reverse transcription to cDNA, which served as the sequencing template. The repertoire was sequenced with immunoSEQ multiplex PCR; TCRdb's copy has only in-frame clones and lacks some. The data hold around 150,000 clones, with approximately 60% observed a single time. The specimen sequenced was CD8+ T cells sorted from blood. The receptors come from a human donor in good health.

V gene TRBV7-9 combines with J gene TRBJ2-1; 9 bases map to TRBD2. J lost 0 bases, V lost 3 bases, and 3 bases had no gene match. This CDR3 is 16 amino acids long. Germline CDR1 and CDR2: SEHNR and FQNEAQ (reference sequence). The DNA for the CDR3 is TGTGCCAGCAGCTTTCTAGCGGGAACCTCCTACAATGAGCAGTTCTTC. Translating gives CASSFLAGTSYNEQFF.

The V and J genes are TRBV29-1 and TRBJ1-1; TRBD1 matches 7 bases. The junction had 13 bases not matched to a gene; V was cut back by 6 bases and J by 6 bases. Germline lookup yields CDR1 SQVTM and CDR2 ANQGSEA. The CDR3 is 14 residues long. The CDR3 DNA follows: TGCAGCGTAGCCCGACCAGGGGGGGAACCTGAAGCTTTCTTT. Its translation: CSVARPGGEPEAFF.

The chain employs TRBV15 and TRBJ1-5; 10 bases fit TRBD1. The V gene end was trimmed by 5 bases and the J gene end by 7 bases; junction bases not matched to a gene: 11. The CDR3 runs 16 residues. The germline V gene encodes CDR1 LNHNV and CDR2 YYDKDF (reference sequence). This chain's CDR3 is CATSQDGGTGEQPQHF. The CDR3 nucleotides are TGTGCCACCAGCCAAGATGGGGGGACAGGGGAGCAGCCCCAGCATTTT.

V and J are TRBV19 and TRBJ2-7, with D tentatively TRBD2 (5 bases). The germline CDR1 and CDR2 sequences are LNHDA and SQIVND (reference sequence). V dropped 3 bases and J dropped 2 bases, with 11 bases sitting between them. The CDR3 contains 14 residues. Written as DNA, the CDR3 is TGTGCCAGTAGTATCCGAGCGGCTACCTACGAGCAGTACTTC. Encoded protein: CASSIRAATYEQYF. The full variable domain, its missing parts supplied by reference TRBV19 and TRBJ2-7, is DGGITQSPKYLFRKEGQNVTLSCEQNLNHDAMYWYRQDPGQGLRLIYYSQIVNDFQKGDIAEGYSVSREKKESFPLTVTSAQKNPTAFYLCASSIRAATYEQYFGPGTRLTVT.

The chain uses TRBV7-8 and TRBJ1-4, with D possibly TRBD1 on 5 matching bases. CDR1 is SGHVS and CDR2 is FQNEAQ in the germline V gene. The CDR3 is made up of 14 amino acids. The ends were cut back, 1 base at V and 6 bases at J, with 9 bases in the middle. CDR3 nucleotide sequence: TGTGCCAGCAGCTTAGGGGGCATCGATGAAAAACTGTTTTTT. It specifies CASSLGGIDEKLFF.

The CDR3 sequence: CATSRDYPGGRNEKLFF. The CDR3 region has the DNA TGTGCCACCAGCAGAGATTATCCGGGGGGCCGAAATGAAAAACTGTTTTTT. This chain joins TRBV15 and TRBJ1-4; tentatively, D is TRBD1 (6 bases). V dropped 0 bases and J dropped 5 bases, with 16 bases sitting between them. The germline V gene has CDR1 LNHNV and CDR2 YYDKDF (reference sequence). The CDR3 loop spans 17 amino acids. The entire variable domain, with the rest obtained from reference TRBV15 and TRBJ1-4, is as follows: DAMVIQNPRYQVTQFGKPVTLSCSQTLNHNVMYWYQQKSSQAPKLLFHYYDKDFNNEADTPDNFQSRRPNTSFCFLDIRSPGLGDTAMYLCATSRDYPGGRNEKLFFGSGTQLSVL.

This rearrangement joins TRBV7-9 to TRBJ1-5; unclear D gene. The CDR3 extends over 12 amino acids. Germline lookup yields CDR1 SEHNR and CDR2 FQNEAQ (reference sequence). V lost 4 bases to trimming and J lost 6 bases, with 7 bases between them. The CDR3 nucleotides are TGTGCCAGCAGCTCATCCCGTCAGCCCCAGCATTTT. It yields the protein CASSSSRQPQHF. The variable domain in full, with the rest retrieved from reference TRBV7-9 and TRBJ1-5, is DTGVSQNPRHKITKRGQNVTFRCDPISEHNRLYWYRQTLGQGPEFLTYFQNEAQLEKSRLLSDRFSAERPKGSFSTLEIQRTEQGDSAMYLCASSSSRQPQHFGDGTRLSIL.

The V gene is TRBV6-5, the J gene TRBJ2-2; tentative D call: TRBD1 (5 bases). The CDR3 is 13 residues long. V lost 4 bases, J lost 2 bases, and 5 bases lay in between. Germline V CDR1 and CDR2: MNHEY, SVGAGI. DNA for the CDR3: TGTGCCAGCAGTTGGACAAACACCGGGGAGCTGTTTTTT. Protein product: CASSWTNTGELFF.

The CDR3 DNA follows: TGCAGTGCTAGTGCTTTAGAAGGCTACACCTTC. This translates into CSASALEGYTF. The V gene is TRBV20-1, the J gene TRBJ1-2, with D uncertain. This CDR3 is built from 11 residues. Germline V gene data show CDR1 as DFQATT and CDR2 as SNEGSKA (reference sequence). V was shortened by 3 bases and J by 8 bases, with 10 bases between the two germline ends.

The chain links TRBV7-6 to TRBJ2-7, with 9 bases that match TRBD2. The germline CDR1 and CDR2 sequences are SGHVS and FNYEAQ. J was trimmed by 2 bases and V by 3 bases; bases with no gene match: 8. CDR3 length equals 16 residues. In DNA form, the CDR3 reads TGTGCCAGCAGCTTTAGCTCTAGCGGGATCGCCTACGAGCAGTACTTC. Translated, it gives CASSFSSSGIAYEQYF.

The chain is built from TRBV29-1 and TRBJ2-5, with D hard to call. The V end lost 6 bases, the J end lost 5 bases, and 10 bases lay between the germline ends. CDR3 size: 11 residues. The V gene's germline CDR1 is SQVTM and CDR2 ANQGSEA. The CDR3 DNA follows: TGCAGCGTAAGGATGAGGGAGACCCAGTACTTC. It codes for CSVRMRETQYF.

The chain uses TRBV5-1 and TRBJ2-7; D is perhaps TRBD1 (6 bases). Germline lookup yields CDR1 SGHRS and CDR2 YFSETQ. With 4 bases removed from V and 6 bases from J, the gap between germline ends came to 17 bases. This CDR3 contains 14 residues. DNA for the CDR3: TGCGCCAGCAGCCCAACCGGGCCCAGGGGCGAGCAGTACTTC. Its translation is CASSPTGPRGEQYF.

The count of this clone is one. The chain links TRBV9 to TRBJ2-1, with TRBD2 matching 13 bases. CDR3 length: 16 residues. V shed 4 bases and J 5 bases; nucleotides not matched to a gene: 6. Germline lookup yields CDR1 SGDLS and CDR2 YYNGEE. The CDR3: CASSSGLAGAHNEQFF. The CDR3 bases are TGTGCCAGCAGCTCAGGACTAGCGGGAGCCCACAATGAGCAGTTCTTC.

V and J are TRBV2 and TRBJ2-3, with 10 positions matching TRBD1. This CDR3 is built from 13 residues. Germline V gives CDR1 SNHLY, CDR2 FYNNEI. V lost 7 bases, J lost 6 bases, and 4 bases stayed unmatched. This CDR3 is CASMGQGSDTQYF. In DNA, the CDR3 is TGTGCCAGCATGGGACAGGGGTCGGATACGCAGTATTTT.

J is TRBJ1-1 and V is TRBV5-4, with D unresolved. CDR1 is SGHNT and CDR2 is YYREEE in the germline V gene (reference sequence). The CDR3 contains 12 residues. Between the trimmed V and J ends, which lost 4 bases and 5 bases, there was a span of 9 bases. CDR3: CASSPGGTEAFF. For the CDR3, the DNA is TGTGCCAGCAGCCCCGGCGGGACTGAAGCTTTCTTT.

The chain uses TRBV29-1 and TRBJ1-2; 10 bases are shared with TRBD1. The germline CDR1 and CDR2 sequences are SQVTM and ANQGSEA. This CDR3 has 15 residues. V shed 7 bases and J 7 bases; nucleotides not matched to a gene: 15. The CDR3 loop is CSAYRDRGMLGGYTF. The CDR3 coding sequence is TGCAGCGCATACCGGGACAGGGGCATGTTGGGTGGCTACACCTTC.

This clone has only a few counts. The chain combines TRBV6-1 with TRBJ2-3, with 13 bases fitting TRBD2. After removal of 6 bases from V and 2 bases from J, the junction contained 5 bases not matched to a gene. The CDR3 length is 16 residues. The germline CDR1 and CDR2 sequences are MNHNS and SASEGT. CDR3 sequence reads: CASRELAGGYTDTQYF. In DNA, the CDR3 is TGTGCCAGCAGAGAACTAGCGGGAGGGTACACAGATACGCAGTATTTT.

The chain combines TRBV4-1 with TRBJ1-5; 7 nucleotides agree with TRBD1. Germline V gene data show CDR1 as MGHRA and CDR2 as YSYEKL. Unmatched junction bases numbered 8, after V lost 2 bases and J lost 7 bases. The CDR3 covers 15 residues. In DNA, the CDR3 is TGCGCCAGCAGCCAACATGTCCAGGGGGGACAGCCCCAGCATTTT. Amino acids: CASSQHVQGGQPQHF.